This entry describes one T cell receptor (beta chain). Its antigen is not identified. The source of the sample is a study of T cells in Graves' hyperthyroidism and ophthalmopathy. Study conclusions and caveats: Clonotypes that were expanded in thyroid above 0.001 mostly appeared in blood too.

The CDR3 has 15 residues. The germline gives CDR1 ENHRY, CDR2 SYGVKD. With 2 bases removed from V and 5 bases from J, the gap between germline ends came to 12 bases. There were TCR beta CDR3 regions amplified from RNA transcripts. When the TCR CDR3 underwent first-round RT-PCR, the HTBI primer set was used. TCRdb re-analysed the multiplex PCR reads in MiXCR, keeping a single row per CDR3 protein. The table records 350,000 to 400,000 distinct CDR3 sequences, about 18% of them present only once. Disease duration was under 3 months in the ophthalmopathy patients, who also had a Clinical Activity Score of at least 3 and a NOSPECS grade of at least 4. Exclusion followed for patients with uncontrolled infection, other autoimmune disease, pregnancy or lactation. The diagnoses drew upon clinical symptoms, serum thyroxine and TRAb, thyroid ultrasound and orbital computed tomography.

The V gene is TRBV10-3, the J gene TRBJ1-4; the D gene is possibly TRBD1 (5 bases). The clonotype comes from a man between 18 and 29 years old with Graves' ophthalmopathy. Sequencing was carried out using blood. CDR3 sequence: CAISEAGMGNEKLFF. CDR3 nucleotides: TGTGCCATCAGTGAGGCAGGGATGGGGAATGAAAAACTGTTTTTT.